This T cell receptor beta chain was retrieved from a study of Graves' ophthalmopathy and Graves' hyperthyroidism. This clonotype was seen many times. Its antigen is unidentified. Hyperthyroidism patients, aged 18 to 65, were newly diagnosed, under 2 months' duration. If patients had other autoimmune diseases, uncontrolled infections, pregnancy or lactation, they were excluded. Orbital computed tomography and thyroid ultrasound, along with TRAb, serum thyroxine and clinical symptoms, underpinned diagnosis. Study-level points and caveats: Blood also held most thyroid clonotypes expanded above 0.001 frequency.

Researchers took RNA transcripts and amplified TCR beta CDR3 regions from them. HTBI primers primed a first-round RT-PCR, and a second-round multiplex PCR followed. One entry per CDR3 protein results from TCRdb running MiXCR on the multiplex PCR reads. The sample consists of around 1,200,000 distinct CDR3 sequences, about two fifths of them appearing once. Trimming shortened V by 5 bases and J by 7 bases, and 17 bases separated the two germline ends. The germline CDR1 and CDR2 sequences are SGHVS and FQNEAQ. The CDR3 is 14 amino acids. The material sequenced was peripheral blood or thyroid tissue (not recorded which). The source is an adult man with Graves' hyperthyroidism. The V gene is TRBV7-8, the J gene TRBJ2-5; D gene unclear. Here the CDR3 reads CASSPRERSGTQYF. In nucleotides, the CDR3 is TGTGCCAGCAGCCCGAGAGAAAGGTCGGGGACCCAGTACTTC.